Listed below are T cell receptor beta chains from one sample, sequenced in a study of CXCR3-negative and CXCR3-positive naive CD8 T cells. TCRdb re-called the 5' RACE reads; every CDR3 protein appears as one record, without DNA. This sample's table reports fewer than 90,000 distinct CDR3 sequences. The sample consisted of naive CXCR3+ CD8+ T cells from blood. These receptors all come from a human donor in good health. Some clones in this sample may be carry-over from other donors' samples. The CDR3 runs from the conserved cysteine through the conserved F or W. The order of the fields is V gene, J gene, CDR3 protein.

v_call: TRBV4-1
j_call: TRBJ2-6
cdr3_aa: CASSQVDSGANVLTF

v_call: TRBV6-4
j_call: TRBJ2-1
cdr3_aa: CASVSSEYNEQFF

v_call: TRBV28
j_call: TRBJ2-5
cdr3_aa: CASSYAPDRGGETQYF

v_call: TRBV6-4
j_call: TRBJ2-2
cdr3_aa: CASSVGAGGDTGELFF

v_call: TRBV4-3
j_call: TRBJ2-5
cdr3_aa: CASSQTSALQETQYF

v_call: TRBV9
j_call: TRBJ1-1
cdr3_aa: CASSGNPTRVRDTEAFF

v_call: TRBV5-1
j_call: TRBJ2-1
cdr3_aa: CASSLDSWTDEQFF

v_call: TRBV12-3/TRBV12-4
j_call: TRBJ2-1
cdr3_aa: CASRYFGGDNEQFF

v_call: TRBV19
j_call: TRBJ2-1
cdr3_aa: CASSVGNEQFF

v_call: TRBV20-1
j_call: TRBJ2-5
cdr3_aa: CSARGLGRETQYF